This passage covers 9 T cell receptor beta chains from one sample sequenced in a study of shared clonotypes between healthy human individuals. Sequencing was performed with immunoSEQ multiplex PCR; in TCRdb, only in-frame clones are kept and a portion is missing. The data hold approximately 2.5 million clones, with roughly 93% observed a single time. Sequencing input: naive CD4+ T cells from PBMCs. Subset described: CD45RA+ positively selected. Source of these receptors: a man younger than 35 in good health. Some clones in this sample may be carry-over from other donors' samples.

In its sample, this clone was seen a few times. This chain uses TRBV30 with TRBJ1-4, with a tentative D call TRBD1 (5 bases). V lost 2 bases to trimming and J lost 7 bases, with 11 bases between them. Germline CDR1 and CDR2: GTSNPN and SVGIG (reference sequence). This CDR3 spans 13 amino acids. The CDR3: CAWSPGGGEKLFF. In nucleotides, the CDR3 is TGTGCCTGGAGTCCGGGGGGAGGTGAAAAACTGTTTTTT.

This clone was detected once. The sample carries other DNA sequences with the same CDR3. The rearrangement uses TRBV5-4 and TRBJ1-2; D perhaps matches TRBD1 (6 bases). Germline lookup yields CDR1 SGHNT and CDR2 YYREEE (reference sequence). V was clipped by 0 bases and J by 3 bases, with 6 bases between them. This CDR3 has 13 amino acids. The CDR3 sequence is CASSLGQDYGYTF. CDR3 DNA sequence: TGTGCCAGCAGCTTGGGACAGGACTATGGCTACACCTTC.

The chain couples TRBV6-5 to TRBJ2-2, with 9 bases lining up with TRBD2. The CDR3 contains 16 residues. Looked up from germline, CDR1 is MNHEY and CDR2 is SVGAGI. Trimming at V came to 2 bases and at J to 3 bases, leaving 4 bases not matched to a gene. The CDR3 region is CASSYGGRGYTGELFF. DNA of the CDR3: TGTGCCAGCAGTTACGGCGGGAGGGGGTACACCGGGGAGCTGTTTTTT.

This chain uses TRBV7-9 with TRBJ1-1, with a possible D match to TRBD1 (6 bases). The germline V and J ends were trimmed by 4 bases and 6 bases, with 12 bases remaining between them. Germline V lookup: CDR1 SEHNR, CDR2 FQNEAQ (reference sequence). CDR3 length: 13 amino acids. In DNA, the CDR3 is TGTGCCAGCAGCTCGCAAGGGGGTTCTGAAGCTTTCTTT. It encodes CASSSQGGSEAFF. The whole variable domain, filled in from reference TRBV7-9 and TRBJ1-1, reads DTGVSQNPRHKITKRGQNVTFRCDPISEHNRLYWYRQTLGQGPEFLTYFQNEAQLEKSRLLSDRFSAERPKGSFSTLEIQRTEQGDSAMYLCASSSQGGSEAFFGQGTRLTVV.

The chain carries TRBV5-5 and TRBJ2-7, with 10 bases identical to TRBD2. Trimming took 4 bases from V and 3 from J; bases not matched to a gene: 7. The CDR3 totals 15 residues. The germline CDR1 and CDR2 sequences are SGHKS and YYEKEE (reference sequence). The CDR3 DNA is TGTGCCAGCAGCCCGTCCGGGACTAGCGACTACGAGCAGTACTTC. Translated: CASSPSGTSDYEQYF.

This chain uses TRBV27 with TRBJ2-5; either TRBD1 or TRBD2 may supply D (5 bases each). V shed 5 bases and J shed 1 base, with 8 bases lying between them. Germline V CDR1 and CDR2: MNHEY, SMNVEV (reference sequence). The CDR3 sequence is 13 residues long. Here the CDR3 reads CASSTGTQETQYF. The CDR3 DNA follows: TGTGCCAGCAGTACGGGGACCCAAGAGACCCAGTACTTC.

The chain recombines TRBV7-9 with TRBJ1-1; D is undetermined. There are 15 residues in the CDR3. The ends were cut back, 5 bases at V and 4 bases at J, with 17 bases in the middle. Germline V CDR1 and CDR2: SEHNR, FQNEAQ (reference sequence). CDR3 coding DNA: TGTGCCAGCAGCCAAGCGACGGGATTGAGCACTGAAGCTTTCTTT. Translation gives CASSQATGLSTEAFF.

The gene calls are TRBV2 and TRBJ1-5; D is unresolved. Germline values: CDR1 SNHLY, CDR2 FYNNEI. The CDR3 is made up of 14 amino acids. V shed 4 bases and J shed 4 bases, with 11 bases lying between them. CDR3 protein: CASSAEVGNQPQHF. The CDR3 coding sequence is TGTGCCAGCAGTGCGGAGGTCGGGAATCAGCCCCAGCATTTT.

The J gene is TRBJ1-2, the V gene TRBV6-1; D call uncertain. Trimming shortened V by 2 bases and J by 5 bases, and 9 bases separated the two germline ends. The CDR3 spans 13 residues. Germline V gives CDR1 MNHNS, CDR2 SASEGT. Here the CDR3 reads CASSERESYGYTF. CDR3 sequence (DNA): TGTGCCAGCAGTGAAAGGGAGAGTTATGGCTACACCTTC.